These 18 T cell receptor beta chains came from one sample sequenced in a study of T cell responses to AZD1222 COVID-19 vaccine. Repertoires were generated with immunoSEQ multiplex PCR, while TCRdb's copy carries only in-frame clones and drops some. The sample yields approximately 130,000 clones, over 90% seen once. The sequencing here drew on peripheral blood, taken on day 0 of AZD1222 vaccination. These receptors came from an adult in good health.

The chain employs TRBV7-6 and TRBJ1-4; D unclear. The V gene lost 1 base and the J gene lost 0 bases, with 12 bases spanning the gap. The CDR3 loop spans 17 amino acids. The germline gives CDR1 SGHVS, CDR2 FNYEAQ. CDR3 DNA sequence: TGTGCCAGCAGCTTAGGAGCCGGGATTTCAACTAATGAAAAACTGTTTTTT. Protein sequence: CASSLGAGISTNEKLFF.

DNA of the CDR3: TGCGCCAGCAGCATGCGGACAGTCCGGTCGCTTGGGGCCAACGTCCTGACTTTC. It specifies CASSMRTVRSLGANVLTF. This chain uses TRBV5-1 with TRBJ2-6, with TRBD1 as a possible D gene (6 bases). Germline loops: CDR1 SGHRS, CDR2 YFSETQ. This CDR3 comprises 18 residues. Trimming took off 4 bases at V and 3 bases at J, with 20 bases between the two ends. Full variable domain (rest looked up from reference TRBV5-1 and TRBJ2-6): KAGVTQTPRYLIKTRGQQVTLSCSPISGHRSVSWYQQTPGQGLQFLFEYFSETQRNKGNFPGRFSGRQFSNSRSEMNVSTLELGDSALYLCASSMRTVRSLGANVLTFGAGSRLTVL.

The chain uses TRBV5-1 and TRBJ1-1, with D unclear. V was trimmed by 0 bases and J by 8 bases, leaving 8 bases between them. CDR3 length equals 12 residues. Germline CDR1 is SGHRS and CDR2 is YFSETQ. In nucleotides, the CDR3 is TGCGCCAGCAGCTTGGACTGGGGAGAAGCTTTCTTT. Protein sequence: CASSLDWGEAFF. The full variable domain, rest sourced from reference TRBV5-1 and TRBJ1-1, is KAGVTQTPRYLIKTRGQQVTLSCSPISGHRSVSWYQQTPGQGLQFLFEYFSETQRNKGNFPGRFSGRQFSNSRSEMNVSTLELGDSALYLCASSLDWGEAFFGQGTRLTVV.

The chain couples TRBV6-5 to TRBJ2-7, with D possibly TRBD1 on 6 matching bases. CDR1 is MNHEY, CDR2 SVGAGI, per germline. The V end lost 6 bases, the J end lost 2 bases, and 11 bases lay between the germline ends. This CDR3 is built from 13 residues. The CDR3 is CASRGAVAYEQYF. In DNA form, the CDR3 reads TGTGCCAGCAGGGGGGCAGTGGCCTACGAGCAGTACTTC.

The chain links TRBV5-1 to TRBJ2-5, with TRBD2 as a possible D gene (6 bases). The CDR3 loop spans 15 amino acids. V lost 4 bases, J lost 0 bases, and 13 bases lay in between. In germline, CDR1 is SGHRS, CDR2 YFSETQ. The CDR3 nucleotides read TGCGCCAGCAGCCTGGGGGAGGCTTACCAAGAGACCCAGTACTTC. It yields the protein CASSLGEAYQETQYF.

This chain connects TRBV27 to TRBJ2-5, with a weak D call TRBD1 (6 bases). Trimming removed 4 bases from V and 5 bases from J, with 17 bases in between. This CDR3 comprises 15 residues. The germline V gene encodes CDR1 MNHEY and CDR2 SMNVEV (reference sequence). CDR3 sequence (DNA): TGTGCCAGCAGTTCCCCCGATACAGGGAAGGAGACCCAGTACTTC. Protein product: CASSSPDTGKETQYF.

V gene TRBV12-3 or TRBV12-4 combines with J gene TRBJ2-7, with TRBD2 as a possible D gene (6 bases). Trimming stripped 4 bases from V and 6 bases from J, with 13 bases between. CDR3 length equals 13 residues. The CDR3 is CASSSLTSLEQYF. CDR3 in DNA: TGTGCCAGCAGTTCTCTGACTAGTCTCGAGCAGTACTTC.

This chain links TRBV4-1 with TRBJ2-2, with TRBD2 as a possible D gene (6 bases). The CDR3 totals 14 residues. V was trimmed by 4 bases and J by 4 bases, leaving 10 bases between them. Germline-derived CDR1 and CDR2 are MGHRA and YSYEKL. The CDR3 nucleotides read TGCGCCAGCAGCCCCGGGGGAGGCACCGGGGAGCTGTTTTTT. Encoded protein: CASSPGGGTGELFF.

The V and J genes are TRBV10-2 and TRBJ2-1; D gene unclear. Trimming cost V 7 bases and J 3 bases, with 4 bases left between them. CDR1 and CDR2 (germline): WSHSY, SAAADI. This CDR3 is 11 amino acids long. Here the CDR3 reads CASTVYNEQFF. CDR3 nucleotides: TGCGCCAGCACTGTCTACAATGAGCAGTTCTTC.

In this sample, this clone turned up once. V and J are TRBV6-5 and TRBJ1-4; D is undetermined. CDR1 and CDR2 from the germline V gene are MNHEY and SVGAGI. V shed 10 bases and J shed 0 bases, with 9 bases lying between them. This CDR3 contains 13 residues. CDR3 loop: CAITRTTNEKLFF. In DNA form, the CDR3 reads TGTGCCATCACGAGAACAACTAATGAAAAACTGTTTTTT.

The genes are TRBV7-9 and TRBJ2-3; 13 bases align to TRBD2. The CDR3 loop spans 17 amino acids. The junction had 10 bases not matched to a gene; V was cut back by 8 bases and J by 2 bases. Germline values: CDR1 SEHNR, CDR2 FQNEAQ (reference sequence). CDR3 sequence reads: CASGPWGLAGSTDTQYF. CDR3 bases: TGTGCCAGCGGCCCGTGGGGACTAGCGGGGTCCACAGATACGCAGTATTTT.

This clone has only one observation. The DNA of the CDR3 is TGTGCCAGCAGCTTAGACGCTGGGGCGGGGGAGACCCAGTACTTC. Protein product: CASSLDAGAGETQYF. The V call is TRBV11-2, the J call TRBJ2-5; maybe TRBD2 (6 bases). This CDR3 has 15 residues. V lost 0 bases and J lost 5, with 13 bases in between. Germline assignment: CDR1 SGHAT and CDR2 FQNNGV. Looking up the rest from reference TRBV11-2 and TRBJ2-5 gives the full variable domain: EAGVAQSPRYKIIEKRQSVAFWCNPISGHATLYWYQQILGQGPKLLIQFQNNGVVDDSQLPKDRFSAERLKGVDSTLKIQPAKLEDSAVYLCASSLDAGAGETQYFGPGTRLLVL.

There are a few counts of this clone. This CDR3 is CASSGGLGAFF. CDR3 DNA: TGTGCCAGCAGTGGGGGCCTGGGAGCTTTCTTT. This sequence joins TRBV27 and TRBJ1-1; the D gene is possibly TRBD1 (6 bases). This CDR3 contains 11 residues. Germline values: CDR1 MNHEY, CDR2 SMNVEV (reference sequence). Trimming removed 5 bases from V and 10 bases from J, with 11 bases in between.

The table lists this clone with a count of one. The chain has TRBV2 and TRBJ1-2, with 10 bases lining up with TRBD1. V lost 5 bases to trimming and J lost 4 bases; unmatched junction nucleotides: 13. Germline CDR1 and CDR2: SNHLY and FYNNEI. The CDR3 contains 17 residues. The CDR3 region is CASSKGQGSQLGYGYTF. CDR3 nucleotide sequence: TGTGCCAGCAGTAAGGGACAGGGGAGTCAACTCGGCTATGGCTACACCTTC.

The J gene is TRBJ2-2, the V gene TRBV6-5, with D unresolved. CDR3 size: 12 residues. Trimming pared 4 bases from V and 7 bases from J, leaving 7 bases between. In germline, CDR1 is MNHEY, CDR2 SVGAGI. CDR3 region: CASSFRVGELFF. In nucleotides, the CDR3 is TGTGCCAGCAGTTTTAGGGTCGGGGAGCTGTTTTTT.

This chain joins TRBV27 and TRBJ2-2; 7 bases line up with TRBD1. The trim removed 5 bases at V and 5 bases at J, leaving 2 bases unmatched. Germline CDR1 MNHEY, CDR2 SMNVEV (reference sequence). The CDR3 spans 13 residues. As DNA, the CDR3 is TGTGCCAGCAGTCCGACAGGGACCGGGGAGCTGTTTTTT. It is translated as CASSPTGTGELFF.

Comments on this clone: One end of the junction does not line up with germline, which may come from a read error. CDR3 region: CASLNGKLFF. CDR3 DNA sequence: TGTGCCAGTTTAAATGGAAAACTGTTTTTT. This sequence joins TRBV12-3 or TRBV12-4 and TRBJ1-4; D gene ambiguous. The CDR3 totals 10 residues.

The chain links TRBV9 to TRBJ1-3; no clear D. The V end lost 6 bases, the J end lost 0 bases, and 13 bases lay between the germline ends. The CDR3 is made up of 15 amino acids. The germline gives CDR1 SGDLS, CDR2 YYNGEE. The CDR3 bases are TGTGCCAGCAACTACGGGGAGAGCTCTGGAAACACCATATATTTT. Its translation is CASNYGESSGNTIYF.